The 12 T cell receptor beta chains listed next were all sequenced from one sample in a study of CD8+CD57+ T cells in acquired aplastic anemia. Patients chosen for sequencing had shown CD8+CD57+ cell expansion by flow cytometry. Genomic DNA was employed as the template in profiling TCR beta VDJ and CDR3. TCRdb re-derived calls from the reads in MiXCR, one entry per CDR3 protein. The data contain 150,000 or so distinct CDR3 sequences, around 52% of them seen just once; the ten biggest clones take up roughly 30%. The sequenced sample was sorted CD4+, CD8+, or CD8+CD57+ T cells (not recorded which) from PBMCs. These receptors all come from a human donor with aplastic anemia.

Concerning this clonotype: Compared with germline, one end of the junction differs, possibly owing to a read error. The rearrangement joins TRBV19 to TRBJ1-2; D is undetermined. Germline CDR1 reads LNHDA; CDR2 reads SQIVND (reference sequence). The CDR3 runs to 13 residues. The CDR3 here is CASSITEAYGYNF. The CDR3 region has the DNA TGCGCCAGTAGTATCACAGAAGCCTATGGCTACAACTTC. Supplemented by reference TRBV19 and TRBJ1-2, the full variable domain reads DGGITQSPKYLFRKEGQNVTLSCEQNLNHDAMYWYRQDPGQGLRLIYYSQIVNDFQKGDIAEGYSVSREKKESFPLTVTSAQKNPTAFYLCASSITEAYGYNFGSGTRLTVV.

The chain employs TRBV27 and TRBJ1-2; tentatively, D is TRBD1 (5 bases). This CDR3 is built from 13 residues. The ends were cut back, 6 bases at V and 8 bases at J, with 16 bases in the middle. Per the germline V gene, CDR1 is MNHEY and CDR2 is SMNVEV (reference sequence). CDR3 DNA sequence: TGTGCCAGCAGGACGACTGGGACGGGCGGCTACACCTTC. This translates into CASRTTGTGGYTF.

As for this clonotype: The CDR3 does not end in the conserved phenylalanine or tryptophan, so this is likely a read error. The V and J genes are TRBV15 and TRBJ2-2; 7 bases are shared with TRBD2. V was pared by 0 bases and J by 6 bases, with 10 bases of the junction left unmatched. Germline CDR1 and CDR2: LNHNV and YYDKDF (reference sequence). The CDR3 covers 17 residues. The CDR3 DNA reads as TGTGCCACCAGCAGAGATCGGGCGGGAGAGCTCGCCGGGGAGCTGTTTTCT. Translated: CATSRDRAGELAGELFS.

The DNA of the CDR3 is TGCAGCGTTGGTCCGGGGACGCGATCGGGCACTGAAGCTTTCTTT. Translated: CSVGPGTRSGTEAFF. The rearrangement links TRBV29-1 to TRBJ1-1; tentatively, D is TRBD1 (5 bases). There are 15 residues in the CDR3. The germline CDR1 and CDR2 sequences are SQVTM and ANQGSEA. Trimming shortened V by 4 bases and J by 4 bases, and 19 bases separated the two germline ends.

Turning to this clonotype: A read error may explain this, as a much larger clone is one base away. The rearrangement links TRBV6-5 to TRBJ1-2; perhaps TRBD1 as D (6 bases). This CDR3 is 14 amino acids long. CDR1 and CDR2 from the germline V gene are MNHEY and SVGAGI. DNA for the CDR3: TGTGCCAGCAGTTACGGGGAGGGGGTGGCTGGCCACACCTTC. This encodes CASSYGEGVAGHTF.

V usage is TRBV11-2 and J usage is TRBJ2-3, with D maybe TRBD1 (6 bases). Germline values: CDR1 SGHAT, CDR2 FQNNGV. This CDR3 has 15 residues. V was pared by 2 bases and J by 2 bases, with 11 bases between. The CDR3 coding sequence is TGTGCCAGCAGCTTACTAGGACAGACCACAGATACGCAGTATTTT. Protein: CASSLLGQTTDTQYF.

The chain uses TRBV30 and TRBJ2-1; 8 bases align to TRBD2. The length of the CDR3 is 13 residues. The trim removed 0 bases at V and 7 bases at J, leaving 2 bases unmatched. The germline CDR1 and CDR2 sequences are GTSNPN and SVGIG (reference sequence). CDR3 region: CAWSVSGSNEQFF. The DNA of the CDR3 is TGTGCCTGGAGTGTAAGCGGGAGTAATGAGCAGTTCTTC.

This clonotype came up a few times. V gene TRBV15 combines with J gene TRBJ2-1; 9 bases line up with TRBD1. CDR1 is LNHNV, CDR2 YYDKDF, per germline (reference sequence). The V segment lost 4 bases and the J segment 7 bases; nucleotides outside the gene matches: 2. CDR3 length: 13 residues. Written as DNA, the CDR3 is TGTGCCACCAGCACTGACAGGGGGAATGAGCAGTTCTTC. It codes for CATSTDRGNEQFF.

The chain employs TRBV29-1 and TRBJ2-3; 8 nucleotides line up with TRBD2. The CDR3 is 14 amino acids. J lost 5 bases, V lost 7 bases, and 11 bases had no gene match. Germline CDR1 SQVTM, CDR2 ANQGSEA. The CDR3 is CSARLHGGVDTQYF. In DNA form, the CDR3 reads TGCAGCGCACGTCTTCACGGGGGGGTAGATACGCAGTATTTT.

CDR3: CASSSLLYNEQFF. The CDR3 region has the DNA TGTGCCAGCAGCTCCCTTCTCTACAATGAGCAGTTCTTC. V gene TRBV7-2 combines with J gene TRBJ2-1; D not certain. This CDR3 is 13 amino acids long. CDR1 is SGHTA and CDR2 is FQGNSA in the germline V gene. With 4 bases removed from V and 3 bases from J, the gap between germline ends came to 7 bases.

This clonotype was observed many times. The chain has TRBV7-3 and TRBJ2-7; 7 nucleotides match TRBD2. Germline CDR1 is SGHTA and CDR2 is FQGTGA. The CDR3 sequence is 15 residues long. J lost 5 bases, V lost 1 base, and 8 bases had no gene match. This CDR3 is CASSLSTAGVHEQYF. Here the CDR3 DNA reads TGTGCCAGCAGCTTAAGTACGGCGGGAGTACACGAGCAGTACTTC.

This chain uses TRBV11-2 with TRBJ2-1, with TRBD2 identical over 7 bases. The J call is doubtful: the DNA matches TRBJ2-7 better. Germline CDR1 and CDR2: SGHAT and FQNNGV. This CDR3 is built from 15 residues. The DNA of the CDR3 is TGTGCCAGCAGCTTCGGGGCGGGAGAGAGGTACGAGCAGTACTTC. Amino acid sequence: CASSFGAGERYEQYF.